One sample yielded the 2 T cell receptor beta chains listed below, sequenced in a study of blood T cell repertoires in COVID-19. Assay used: immunoSEQ multiplex PCR; TCRdb lists only in-frame clones, some missing. The table records nearly 200,000 clones, about 90% of them present only once. Sequencing input: PBMCs or T cells enriched from blood (not recorded which). The receptors were sampled from a woman aged 18-29 years who had recovered from COVID-19.

This sequence joins TRBV5-1 and TRBJ1-6; 7 nucleotides align to TRBD1. The CDR3 spans 14 residues. J gave up 7 bases and V 2 bases, and 3 bases lay outside the gene matches. Germline-derived CDR1 and CDR2 are SGHRS and YFSETQ. CDR3 nucleotides: TGCGCCAGCAGCTTAGGGGGCCCCAATTCACCCCTCCACTTT. Its translation is CASSLGGPNSPLHF.

This sequence joins TRBV4-1 and TRBJ1-3; D unclear. Germline-derived CDR1 and CDR2 are MGHRA and YSYEKL. Trimming removed 1 base at V and 2 bases at J, with 15 bases between. This CDR3 has 17 amino acids. The CDR3 spells CASSQGKREVPGNTIYF. The CDR3 DNA sequence: TGCGCCAGCAGCCAAGGGAAGCGGGAGGTCCCTGGAAACACCATATATTTT.